Listed below are T cell receptor beta chains from one sample, sequenced in a study of cytomegalovirus exposure and HLA in healthy donors. Method: immunoSEQ multiplex PCR; TCRdb's copy keeps in-frame clones and lacks some. Altogether some 180,000 clones are present, about 90% being singletons, with the ten largest covering around 0.99%. The sample taken for sequencing was PBMCs. Source of these receptors: a boy younger than 10 in good health and CMV-seronegative. Both conserved end residues are trimmed from each CDR3. Each record gives: D gene, J gene, V gene, CDR3 protein. D genes are given only for firm matches.

d_gene: TRBD1
j_gene: TRBJ1-3
v_gene: TRBV5-5
CDR3aa: ASSSRQGVENTIY

d_gene: TRBD1
j_gene: TRBJ1-1
v_gene: TRBV2
CDR3aa: ASSRTGDITEAF

d_gene: -
j_gene: TRBJ1-1
v_gene: TRBV27
CDR3aa: ASSLIPGKNTEAF

d_gene: TRBD1
j_gene: TRBJ1-6
v_gene: TRBV9
CDR3aa: ASSAGQGASPLH

d_gene: -
j_gene: TRBJ1-5
v_gene: TRBV27
CDR3aa: ASSRTGINQPQH

d_gene: -
j_gene: TRBJ1-2
v_gene: TRBV6-5
CDR3aa: ASSRRGRLYGYT

d_gene: -
j_gene: TRBJ1-4
v_gene: TRBV9
CDR3aa: ASSPGHPNEKLF

d_gene: -
j_gene: TRBJ2-3
v_gene: TRBV6-6
CDR3aa: ACSHNTDTQY

d_gene: -
j_gene: TRBJ2-3
v_gene: TRBV28
CDR3aa: ASSRDTTDTQY

d_gene: TRBD1
j_gene: TRBJ2-3
v_gene: TRBV10-3
CDR3aa: AISGTGKDTQY

d_gene: TRBD2
j_gene: TRBJ2-1
v_gene: TRBV10-3
CDR3aa: AIRMGTSANNEQF

d_gene: -
j_gene: TRBJ1-1
v_gene: TRBV2
CDR3aa: ASQQNTEAF

d_gene: -
j_gene: TRBJ2-2
v_gene: TRBV5-6
CDR3aa: ASSLVGEGLF

d_gene: TRBD1
j_gene: TRBJ2-7
v_gene: TRBV29-1
CDR3aa: SALDREAYEQY

d_gene: TRBD1
j_gene: TRBJ1-1
v_gene: TRBV6-4
CDR3aa: ASRQRGQGTEAF

d_gene: -
j_gene: TRBJ1-5
v_gene: TRBV5-1
CDR3aa: ASSGGTNQPQH

d_gene: TRBD2
j_gene: TRBJ2-5
v_gene: TRBV27
CDR3aa: ASSPGLAGSQETQY

d_gene: -
j_gene: TRBJ1-3
v_gene: TRBV9
CDR3aa: ASSSVNSGNTIY

d_gene: TRBD1
j_gene: TRBJ1-2
v_gene: TRBV11-2
CDR3aa: ASSLDPGQGRNYGYT

d_gene: -
j_gene: TRBJ1-3
v_gene: TRBV28
CDR3aa: ASSSLGEGNTIY

d_gene: -
j_gene: -
v_gene: TRBV5-6
CDR3aa: ASSQGLHSYEQY

d_gene: -
j_gene: TRBJ1-1
v_gene: TRBV28
CDR3aa: ASSLWQTNTEAF

d_gene: TRBD2
j_gene: TRBJ2-7
v_gene: TRBV4-2
CDR3aa: ASSQDWSGALYEQY

d_gene: -
j_gene: TRBJ2-1
v_gene: TRBV6-5
CDR3aa: ASSPGYEQF

d_gene: TRBD2
j_gene: TRBJ2-7
v_gene: TRBV7-9
CDR3aa: ASSLTSSIYEQY

d_gene: -
j_gene: TRBJ1-3
v_gene: TRBV6-5
CDR3aa: ASSSTGSSGNTIY

d_gene: TRBD1
j_gene: TRBJ2-3
v_gene: TRBV7-9
CDR3aa: ASSGQGVEPDTQY

d_gene: TRBD1
j_gene: TRBJ2-7
v_gene: TRBV5-6
CDR3aa: ASSYPGQGYEQY

d_gene: -
j_gene: TRBJ1-3
v_gene: TRBV5-1
CDR3aa: ASSSTGRGNTIY